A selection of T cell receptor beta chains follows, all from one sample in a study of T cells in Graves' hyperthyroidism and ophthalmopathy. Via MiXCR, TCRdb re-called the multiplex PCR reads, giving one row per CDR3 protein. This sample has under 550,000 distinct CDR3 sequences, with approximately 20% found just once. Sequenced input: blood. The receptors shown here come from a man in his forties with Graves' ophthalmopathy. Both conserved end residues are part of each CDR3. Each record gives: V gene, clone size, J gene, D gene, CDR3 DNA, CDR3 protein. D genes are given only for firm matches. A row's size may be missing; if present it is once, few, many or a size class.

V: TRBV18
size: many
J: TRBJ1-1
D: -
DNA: TGTGCCAGCGCAATATCGGTGAACACTGAAGCTTTCTTT
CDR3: CASAISVNTEAFF

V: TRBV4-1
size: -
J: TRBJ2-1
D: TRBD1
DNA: TGCGCCAGCAGCCTCACCCGGGACAGGGGTCCACGCTCGCAGTTCTTC
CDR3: CASSLTRDRGPRSQFF

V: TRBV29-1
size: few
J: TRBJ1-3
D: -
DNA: TGCAGCGTTGGTGGTTCTGGAAACACCATATATTTT
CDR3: CSVGGSGNTIYF

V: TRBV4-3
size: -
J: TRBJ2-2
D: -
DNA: TGCGCCAGCAGCCGCGGGGACAGGAACACCGGGGAGCTGTTTTTT
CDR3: CASSRGDRNTGELFF

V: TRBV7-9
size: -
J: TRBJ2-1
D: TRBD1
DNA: TGTGCCAGCAGCTGGCCGGGGACAGCTCCTTACAATGAGCAGTTCTTC
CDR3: CASSWPGTAPYNEQFF

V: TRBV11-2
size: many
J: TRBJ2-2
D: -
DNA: TGTGCCAGCAGCTTTAATGCCCGAGCAGCGAACACCGGGGAGCTGTTTTTT
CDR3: CASSFNARAANTGELFF

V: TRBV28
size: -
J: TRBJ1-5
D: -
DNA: TGTGCCAGCAGTTTCCAACAGGGTCTCAATCAGCCCCAGCATTTT
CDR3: CASSFQQGLNQPQHF

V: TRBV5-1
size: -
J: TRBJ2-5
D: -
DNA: TGCGCCAGCAGCCAATGGGGGGTCCAAGAGACCCAGTACTTC
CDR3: CASSQWGVQETQYF

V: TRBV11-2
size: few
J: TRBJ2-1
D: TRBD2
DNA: TGTGCCAGCAGCTTAGATATGAGGTTTGGGACTAGCGGTACGTCCGTGGGGGAGCAGTTCTTC
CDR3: CASSLDMRFGTSGTSVGEQFF

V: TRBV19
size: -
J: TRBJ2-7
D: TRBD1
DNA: TGTGCCAGTAGTATCGGGACAGGGGATGGTGGCGAGCAGTACTTC
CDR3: CASSIGTGDGGEQYF

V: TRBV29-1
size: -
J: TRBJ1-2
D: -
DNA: TGCAGCGTTGAGAGGATCGACTATGGCTACACCTTC
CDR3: CSVERIDYGYTF